The next 3 T cell receptor beta chains were all read from a single sample in a study of CD8+ T cells in alopecia areata. In each case, RNA was isolated and then reverse transcribed into cDNA as the sequencing template. Only in-frame clones appear in the TCRdb table, and some are missing; sequencing was by immunoSEQ multiplex PCR. The repertoire includes some 190,000 clones, about three fifths of them detected once, and roughly 1.3% sits in the top ten. The treatment: oral pan-JAK inhibitor, 5-10 mg twice daily. The sample here was CD4+ T cells sorted from blood, taken between weeks 49 and 50, from a patient treated with tofacitinib. These receptors all stem from a human donor with alopecia areata.

The CDR3 coding sequence is TGTGCCAGCAGCGTTTATGAAGGGTTGGGCAATCAGCCCCAGCATTTT. It yields the protein CASSVYEGLGNQPQHF. The V and J genes are TRBV9 and TRBJ1-5; D remains ambiguous. The V and J ends lost 2 bases and 2 bases respectively, with 14 bases between them. Germline V lookup: CDR1 SGDLS, CDR2 YYNGEE. There are 16 residues in the CDR3.

The V gene is TRBV7-2, the J gene TRBJ2-7, with a weak D call TRBD2 (5 bases). Germline V gene sequence: CDR1 SGHTA, CDR2 FQGNSA. The CDR3 is 14 residues long. V was trimmed by 2 bases and J by 3 bases, leaving 11 bases between them. DNA of the CDR3: TGTGCCAGCAGCTTACAGGACTCCTACTACGAGCAGTACTTC. Its translation is CASSLQDSYYEQYF.

This clone was seen only a few times. The chain joins TRBV6-5 to TRBJ2-3; 8 nucleotides agree with TRBD2. The CDR3 length is 15 residues. CDR1 and CDR2 (germline): MNHEY, SVGAGI. V shed 3 bases, J shed 3 bases, and the junction held 5 bases outside the gene matches. This CDR3 is CASSYYGGGTDTQYF. Written as DNA, the CDR3 is TGTGCCAGCAGTTATTATGGCGGGGGGACAGATACGCAGTATTTT.